Each of the 14 T cell receptor beta chains below was sequenced from the same sample in a study of shared clonotypes between healthy human individuals. Produced via immunoSEQ multiplex PCR; TCRdb's table is partial and in-frame only. Of just under 350,000 clones listed, 73% are singletons. Sequencing was carried out using memory CD4+ T cells sorted from blood. This sample's subset: CD45RA-negative fraction. All receptors come from a man aged 30-40 years in good health.

The rearrangement joins TRBV28 to TRBJ2-7, with TRBD1 as a possible D gene (6 bases). This CDR3 spans 18 amino acids. Trimming removed 6 bases at V and 4 bases at J, with 28 bases between. From germline, CDR1 is MDHEN and CDR2 SYDVKM. CDR3 amino acids: CASSREQGRRYVRYEQYF. CDR3 DNA sequence: TGTGCCAGCAGCCGTGAACAGGGCCGGCGGTACGTTCGATACGAGCAGTACTTC.

V and J are TRBV27 and TRBJ1-2; D is ambiguous. CDR1 is MNHEY, CDR2 SMNVEV, per germline (reference sequence). The CDR3 is made up of 16 amino acids. The V end lost 2 bases, the J end lost 10 bases, and 23 bases lay between the germline ends. CDR3 bases: TGTGCCAGCAGTTTACGATCGGCCGGAACTACCCGGGCCTACACCTTC. Translating it yields CASSLRSAGTTRAYTF.

The chain uses TRBV2 and TRBJ1-2, with D possibly being TRBD1 (6 bases). The germline V and J ends were trimmed by 4 bases and 8 bases, with 14 bases remaining between them. The CDR3 covers 13 residues. Germline lookup yields CDR1 SNHLY and CDR2 FYNNEI. The CDR3 here is CASSVGQSRGYTF. In DNA form, the CDR3 reads TGTGCCAGCAGTGTGGGACAATCCCGAGGCTACACCTTC.

The rearrangement links TRBV5-5 to TRBJ2-6, with TRBD1 identical over 10 bases. This CDR3 contains 13 residues. V shed 2 bases, J shed 12 bases, and the junction held 2 bases outside the gene matches. CDR1 and CDR2 from the germline V gene are SGHKS and YYEKEE (reference sequence). CDR3 DNA sequence: TGTGCCAGCAGCTTCGGGACAGGGGTCGTCCTGACTTTC. Translated, it gives CASSFGTGVVLTF. Based on the CDR3 plus reference TRBV5-5 and TRBJ2-6, the full variable domain is DAGVTQSPTHLIKTRGQQVTLRCSPISGHKSVSWYQQVLGQGPQFIFQYYEKEERGRGNFPDRFSARQFPNYSSELNVNALLLGDSALYLCASSFGTGVVLTFGAGSRLTVL.

The chain couples TRBV2 to TRBJ1-2, with 12 nucleotides matching TRBD1. Per germline, CDR1 SNHLY and CDR2 FYNNEI. The J segment lost 7 bases and the V segment lost 8 bases, leaving 11 bases of the junction unmatched. The CDR3 has 15 residues. CDR3 coding DNA: TGTGCCAGCTTGGGACAGGGGGCCTTCGGTTTTGGCTACACCTTC. The encoded protein is CASLGQGAFGFGYTF.

Ten or more counts support this clone. The chain uses TRBV6-1 and TRBJ1-2; D gene ambiguous. V lost 5 bases and J lost 3, with 4 bases in between. The length of the CDR3 is 11 residues. In germline, CDR1 is MNHNS, CDR2 SASEGT. The CDR3 loop reads CASSPDYGYTF. DNA for the CDR3: TGTGCCAGCAGTCCCGACTATGGCTACACCTTC.

The chain is built from TRBV5-4 and TRBJ2-7; no reliable D call. The V gene lost 4 bases and the J gene lost 4 bases, with 9 bases spanning the gap. The CDR3 covers 12 residues. Germline V CDR1 and CDR2: SGHNT, YYREEE (reference sequence). DNA of the CDR3: TGTGCCAGCAGCGGAAGGGCTTACGAGCAGTACTTC. The encoded protein is CASSGRAYEQYF.

The chain is built from TRBV4-1 and TRBJ2-4; perhaps TRBD1 as D (5 bases). Germline V lookup: CDR1 MGHRA, CDR2 YSYEKL. Deletions cut 4 bases from V and 6 bases from J, with 16 bases between. CDR3 length: 15 residues. The CDR3 region is CASSLILQDINIQYF. In nucleotides, the CDR3 is TGCGCCAGCAGCCTAATTCTCCAGGACATAAACATTCAGTACTTC.

V and J are TRBV11-2 and TRBJ2-7; no firm D call. The CDR3 sequence is 11 residues long. V lost 4 bases, J lost 9 bases, and 10 bases lay in between. Germline V lookup: CDR1 SGHAT, CDR2 FQNNGV. The CDR3 region has the DNA TGTGCCAGCAGCTCGAACTATGGGCAGTACTTC. Encoded protein: CASSSNYGQYF.

The chain carries TRBV9 and TRBJ1-5; the D gene is possibly TRBD1 (5 bases). V lost 3 bases, J lost 6 bases, and 16 bases lay in between. The CDR3 runs 15 residues. Germline V gene data show CDR1 as SGDLS and CDR2 as YYNGEE. CDR3 protein: CASSAGGGLIQPQHF. CDR3 DNA: TGTGCCAGCAGCGCTGGGGGTGGTTTAATTCAGCCCCAGCATTTT.

This clone occurred once. This chain links TRBV5-1 with TRBJ2-1; D may be TRBD1 (6 bases). The V end was cut by 1 base, the J end by 9 bases, with 17 bases between. The V gene's germline CDR1 is SGHRS and CDR2 YFSETQ. The CDR3 length is 15 residues. The CDR3, as DNA: TGCGCCAGCAGCTTGTTGACGAGGGGACAAACTGAGCAGTTCTTC. This gives the protein CASSLLTRGQTEQFF. The variable domain in full, with the rest retrieved from reference TRBV5-1 and TRBJ2-1, is KAGVTQTPRYLIKTRGQQVTLSCSPISGHRSVSWYQQTPGQGLQFLFEYFSETQRNKGNFPGRFSGRQFSNSRSEMNVSTLELGDSALYLCASSLLTRGQTEQFFGPGTRLTVL.

The J gene is TRBJ2-1, the V gene TRBV5-4; D gene unclear. Trimming cost V 3 bases and J 10 bases, with 11 bases left between them. Looked up from germline, CDR1 is SGHNT and CDR2 is YYREEE (reference sequence). This CDR3 spans 12 amino acids. The CDR3 nucleotides read TGTGCCAGCAGCTCCGCACCATCCGAGCAGTTCTTC. Amino acids: CASSSAPSEQFF.

This chain's CDR3 is CASSLGKGDSLSAYEQYF. The CDR3 nucleotides are TGCGCCAGCAGCTTAGGTAAAGGGGATTCCCTTAGTGCCTACGAGCAGTACTTC. The V call is TRBV5-1, the J call TRBJ2-7; D perhaps matches TRBD1 (5 bases). CDR3 size: 18 residues. The germline CDR1 and CDR2 sequences are SGHRS and YFSETQ. V was pared by 2 bases and J by 2 bases, with 23 bases between.

CDR3 nucleotide sequence: TGTGCCAGCAGTGCCAACCCTAGCGGAGTCCAAGAGACCCAGTACTTC. Its protein is CASSANPSGVQETQYF. J is TRBJ2-5 and V is TRBV6-1; 7 bases fit TRBD2. The CDR3 loop spans 16 amino acids. Germline CDR1 is MNHNS and CDR2 is SASEGT. Unmatched junction bases numbered 9, after V lost 4 bases and J lost 1 base.